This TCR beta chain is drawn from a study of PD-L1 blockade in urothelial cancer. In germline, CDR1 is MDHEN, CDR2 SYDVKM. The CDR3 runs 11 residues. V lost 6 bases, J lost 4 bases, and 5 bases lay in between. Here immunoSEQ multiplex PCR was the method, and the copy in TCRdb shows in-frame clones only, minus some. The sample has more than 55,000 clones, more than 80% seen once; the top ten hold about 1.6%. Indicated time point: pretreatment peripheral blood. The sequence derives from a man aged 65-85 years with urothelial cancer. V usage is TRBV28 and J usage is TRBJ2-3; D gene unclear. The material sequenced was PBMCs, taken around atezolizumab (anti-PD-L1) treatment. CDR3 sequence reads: CASRTPDTQYF. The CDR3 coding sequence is TGTGCCAGCAGGACTCCAGATACGCAGTATTTT.